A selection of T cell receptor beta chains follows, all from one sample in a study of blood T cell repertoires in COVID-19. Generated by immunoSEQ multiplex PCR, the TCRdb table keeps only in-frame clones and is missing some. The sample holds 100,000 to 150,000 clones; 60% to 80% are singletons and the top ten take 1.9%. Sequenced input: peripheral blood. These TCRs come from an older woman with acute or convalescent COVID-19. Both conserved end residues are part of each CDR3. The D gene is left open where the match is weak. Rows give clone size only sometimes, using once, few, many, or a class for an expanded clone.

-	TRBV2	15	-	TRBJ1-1	TGTGCCAGCAGTGAAAAGGGGCAGGGGAGCACTGAAGCTTTCTTT	CASSEKGQGSTEAFF
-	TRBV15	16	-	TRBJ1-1	TGTGCCACCAGCAGAGATCGCCCGACAAGGAACACTGAAGCTTTCTTT	CATSRDRPTRNTEAFF
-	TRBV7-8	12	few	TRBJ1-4	TGTGCCAGCAGCTTTTTAAATGAAAAACTGTTTTTT	CASSFLNEKLFF
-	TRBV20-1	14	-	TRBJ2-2	TGCAGTGCTAGTCATCCCAGTAGCGCCGGGGAGCTGTTTTTT	CSASHPSSAGELFF
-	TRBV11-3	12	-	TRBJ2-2	TGTGCCAGCAGCTTCGGGGCCGGGGAGCTGTTTTTT	CASSFGAGELFF
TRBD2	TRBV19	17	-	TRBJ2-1	TGTGCCAGTAGTTTTCTCCAAGGACTAGCGGGAGCGGTTGAGCAGTTCTTC	CASSFLQGLAGAVEQFF
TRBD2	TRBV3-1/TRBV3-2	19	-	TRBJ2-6	TGTGCCAGCAGCGGAACCTTTACTAGCGGAAGCTCTGGGGCCAACGTCCTGACTTTC	CASSGTFTSGSSGANVLTF
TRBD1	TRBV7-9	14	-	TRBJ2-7	TGTGCCAGCAGCTTGGGACAGGGAATCTACGAGCAGTACTTC	CASSLGQGIYEQYF
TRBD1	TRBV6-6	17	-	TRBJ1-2	TGTGCCAGCAGTCGACCGACAGGGGGGTCTAATAACTATGGCTACACCTTC	CASSRPTGGSNNYGYTF
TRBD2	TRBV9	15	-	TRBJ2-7	TGTGCCAGCAGCCCGGGACTAGCGAAGGCCTACGAGCAGTACTTC	CASSPGLAKAYEQYF
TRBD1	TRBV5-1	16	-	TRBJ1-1	TGCGCCAGCAGCTTGGCCCCGGGACAGAGGAACACTGAAGCTTTCTTT	CASSLAPGQRNTEAFF
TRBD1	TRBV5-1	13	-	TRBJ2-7	TGCGCCAGCAGCTGGGGGACAGGGATCGAGCAGTACTTC	CASSWGTGIEQYF
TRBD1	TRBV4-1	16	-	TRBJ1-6	TGCGCCAGCAGTCTGGGACAGGGGGCCGATAATTCACCCCTCCACTTT	CASSLGQGADNSPLHF
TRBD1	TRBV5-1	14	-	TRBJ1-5	TGCGCCAGCAGCTGGGGGACAGATAATCAGCCCCAGCATTTT	CASSWGTDNQPQHF
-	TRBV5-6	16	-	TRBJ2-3	TGTGCCAGCAGCTTGGCCACAGCCAGGATCACAGATACGCAGTATTTT	CASSLATARITDTQYF
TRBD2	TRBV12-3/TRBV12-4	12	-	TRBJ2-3	TGTGCCAGCAGTTCCGGACTAGGAACCTGGTATTTT	CASSSGLGTWYF
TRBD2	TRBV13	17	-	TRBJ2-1	TGTGCCAGCAGCTCCGAGCTCATAGCGGGGGGGCGGAATGAGCAGTTCTTC	CASSSELIAGGRNEQFF
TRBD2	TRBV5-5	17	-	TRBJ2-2	TGTGCCAGCCGCTTGGGGGACCCGGGGGGGCGCGTCGGGGAGCTGTTTTTT	CASRLGDPGGRVGELFF
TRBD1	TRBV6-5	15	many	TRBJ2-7	TGTGCCAGCAGTTACCGGCCGGGACAGACATACGAGCAGTACTTC	CASSYRPGQTYEQYF
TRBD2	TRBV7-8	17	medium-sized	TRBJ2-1	TGTGCCAGCAGCTTAGAGGTAGCGGGAGTCTCCTACAATGAGCAGTTCTTC	CASSLEVAGVSYNEQFF
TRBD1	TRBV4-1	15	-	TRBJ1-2	TGCGCCAGCAGCCCTCTCCCGGGACAGACATATGGCTACACCTTC	CASSPLPGQTYGYTF
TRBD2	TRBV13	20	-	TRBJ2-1	TGTGCCAGCAGCTTAACGGGGGCTAGCGGGGGGCCACCCCCCTACAATGAGCAGTTCTTC	CASSLTGASGGPPPYNEQFF
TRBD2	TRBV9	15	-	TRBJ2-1	TGTGCCAGCAGCCCCCGGGAGGTCTCCTACAATGAGCAGTTCTTC	CASSPREVSYNEQFF
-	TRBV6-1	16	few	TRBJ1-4	TGTGCCAGCAGTGAACAACGCGGTCTGGCTAATGAAAAACTGTTTTTT	CASSEQRGLANEKLFF
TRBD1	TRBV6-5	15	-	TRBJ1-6	TGTGCCAGCCGGACCTACACAGGGGGCGACTCACCCCTCCACTTT	CASRTYTGGDSPLHF
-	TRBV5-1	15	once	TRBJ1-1	TGCGCCAGCAGCTTGTTTGACGGACGGGGCACTGAAGCTTTCTTT	CASSLFDGRGTEAFF
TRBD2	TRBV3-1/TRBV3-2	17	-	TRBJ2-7	TGTGCCAGCAGCCAATATCTGGAGGGAGGGTGGAAGTACGAGCAGTACTTC	CASSQYLEGGWKYEQYF
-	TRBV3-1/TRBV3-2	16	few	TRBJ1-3	TGTGCCAGCAGCCAAGAGATCAGGGGCCGGGGAAACACCATATATTTT	CASSQEIRGRGNTIYF
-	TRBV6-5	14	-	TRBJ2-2	TGTGCCAGCAGCAGCGACAGGACCACCGGGGAGCTGTTTTTT	CASSSDRTTGELFF
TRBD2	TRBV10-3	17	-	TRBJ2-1	TGTGCCATCAGGAACGCCGGGACTAGCGGGAGGGCCGATAAGCAGTTCTTC	CAIRNAGTSGRADKQFF
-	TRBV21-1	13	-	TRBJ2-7	TGTGCCAGCAGCGGGACAGGCTCCTACGAGCAGTACTTC	CASSGTGSYEQYF
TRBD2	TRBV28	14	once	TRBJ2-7	TGTGCCAGCAGTTTTCCCAGCGGGAGTTACGAGCAGTACTTC	CASSFPSGSYEQYF
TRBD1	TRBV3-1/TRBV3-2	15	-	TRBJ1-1	TGTGCCAGCAGCCCTCTTAGGGCAGGGGGGACTGAAGCTTTCTTT	CASSPLRAGGTEAFF
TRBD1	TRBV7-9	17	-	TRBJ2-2	TGTGCCAGCATTCTGGACAGGGGGCTTATGTACACCGGGGAGCTGTTTTTT	CASILDRGLMYTGELFF
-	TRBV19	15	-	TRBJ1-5	TGTGCCAGTAGTTCCTACAGGGTGGGCAATCAGCCCCAGCATTTT	CASSSYRVGNQPQHF
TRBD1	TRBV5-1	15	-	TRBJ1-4	TGCGCCAGCCGACACCCGGGACAGTCTAATGAAAAACTGTTTTTT	CASRHPGQSNEKLFF
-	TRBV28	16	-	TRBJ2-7	TGTGCCAGCACCGCATGGAACAGGGATTCATCCTACGAGCAGTACTTC	CASTAWNRDSSYEQYF
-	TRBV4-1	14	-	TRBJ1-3	TGCGCCAGCAGCCAAGGTCCCTTGGGAAACACCATATATTTT	CASSQGPLGNTIYF
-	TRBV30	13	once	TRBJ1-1	TGTGCCTGGAGTGTAAGTCAGTACACTGAAGCTTTCTTT	CAWSVSQYTEAFF
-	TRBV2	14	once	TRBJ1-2	TGTGCCACCCGAGCACAGGGAGTAGACTATGGCTACACCTTC	CATRAQGVDYGYTF